The subject of this entry is one TCR beta chain. The data belong to a study of blood T cell repertoires in COVID-19. There are 19 residues in the CDR3. Germline V lookup: CDR1 LGHDT, CDR2 YNNKEL (reference sequence). After removal of 4 bases from V and 3 bases from J, the junction contained 10 bases not matched to a gene. Measured with immunoSEQ multiplex PCR; TCRdb has only the in-frame clones, and not every one. The sample holds tens of thousands of clones, approximately 89% seen once. The chain combines TRBV3-1 (or the pseudogene TRBV3-2) with TRBJ2-3, with TRBD2 identical over 16 bases. The sequence was collected from a man aged 60-69 years with active COVID-19. The specimen sequenced was peripheral blood. The CDR3 spells CASSPVGTSGRVGTDTQYF. The CDR3, as DNA: TGTGCCAGCAGCCCCGTTGGGACTAGCGGGAGGGTGGGGACAGATACGCAGTATTTT.